Listed here are 10 T cell receptor beta chains from one sample, sequenced in a study of cytomegalovirus exposure and HLA in healthy donors. The PCR contained 60 Vbeta and 13 Jbeta primers. The repertoire was sequenced with immunoSEQ multiplex PCR; TCRdb's copy has only in-frame clones and lacks some. This sample yields about 160,000 clones, of which about 79% are seen a single time; about 6.8% belongs to the top ten. Input material: PBMCs. The receptors here all came from a man aged 50 or older in good health and CMV-seropositive.

This clone was seen just once. The chain joins TRBV30 to TRBJ2-2; the D gene is possibly TRBD1 (5 bases). The CDR3 length is 13 residues. Germline-derived CDR1 and CDR2 are GTSNPN and SVGIG (reference sequence). Trimming took 5 bases from V and 2 from J, leaving 9 bases between them. The CDR3 region has the DNA TGTGCCTGGGCCGGACAAAACACCGGGGAGCTGTTTTTT. Its protein product is CAWAGQNTGELFF.

This clone has only a few counts. The chain joins TRBV5-4 to TRBJ1-1; D unresolved. Germline V gene lookup returns CDR1 SGHNT and CDR2 YYREEE (reference sequence). The V end was cut by 0 bases, the J end by 5 bases, with 8 bases between. This CDR3 has 13 residues. CDR3 residues: CASSLDRDTEAFF. CDR3 bases: TGTGCCAGCAGCTTGGACCGGGATACTGAAGCTTTCTTT.

With respect to this clone: Relative to the germline gene, one junction end is altered; a read error may explain this. CDR3 bases: TGTGCCAGCAGCCCTAGAGACGGACTAGCGGGGTCTTTT. This sequence encodes CASSPRDGLAGSF. The rearrangement joins TRBV5-4 to TRBJ2-3; TRBD2 matches at 12 bases. The CDR3 extends over 13 amino acids. Germline values: CDR1 SGHNT, CDR2 YYREEE (reference sequence).

V and J are TRBV18 and TRBJ1-2; TRBD1 might be the D (5 bases). Trimming shortened V by 3 bases and J by 3 bases, and 8 bases separated the two germline ends. The CDR3 covers 13 residues. Germline CDR1 KGHSH, CDR2 LQKENI. As DNA, the CDR3 is TGTGCCAGCTCACCCAGGGAATACTATGGCTACACCTTC. It specifies CASSPREYYGYTF.

The gene calls are TRBV14 and TRBJ2-5; 8 bases line up with TRBD2. Trimming cost V 1 base and J 4 bases; bases outside gene matches: 8. The CDR3 is 16 amino acids. The germline V gene has CDR1 SGHDN and CDR2 FVKESK. The CDR3 spells CASSQAGRGAGETQYF. The CDR3 nucleotides are TGTGCCAGCAGCCAAGCGGGGCGGGGGGCCGGAGAGACCCAGTACTTC.

This chain uses TRBV14 with TRBJ2-2, with D uncertain. This CDR3 has 16 residues. The germline V gene encodes CDR1 SGHDN and CDR2 FVKESK. V gave up 3 bases and J gave up 1 base, with 12 bases separating them. The CDR3: CASSHRALVNTGELFF. As DNA, the CDR3 is TGTGCCAGCAGCCACCGAGCGCTGGTGAACACCGGGGAGCTGTTTTTT.

V gene TRBV5-8 combines with J gene TRBJ2-3; maybe TRBD1 (6 bases). The CDR3 consists of 16 residues. V lost 4 bases and J lost 1, with 16 bases in between. Germline V lookup: CDR1 SGHTS, CDR2 YDEGEE. The CDR3 spells CASSLGTNDRTDTQYF. The CDR3 DNA reads TGTGCCAGCAGCCTCGGGACAAACGATCGCACAGATACGCAGTATTTT. Drawing the rest from reference TRBV5-8 and TRBJ2-3, the complete variable domain is EAGVTQSPTHLIKTRGQQATLRCSPISGHTSVYWYQQALGLGLQFLLWYDEGEERNRGNFPPRFSGRQFPNYSSELNVNALELEDSALYLCASSLGTNDRTDTQYFGPGTRLTVL.

The chain has TRBV18 and TRBJ2-3; the match to TRBD1 covers 7 bases. CDR1 is KGHSH, CDR2 LQKENI, per germline. Losses at the gene ends were 2 bases for V and 0 bases for J; bases not matched to a gene: 2. There are 15 residues in the CDR3. DNA of the CDR3: TGTGCCAGCTCACCAAAACAGGGGAGCACAGATACGCAGTATTTT. Amino acid sequence: CASSPKQGSTDTQYF. Combining the CDR3 with reference TRBV18 and TRBJ2-3 gives the whole variable domain NAGVMQNPRHLVRRRGQEARLRCSPMKGHSHVYWYRQLPEEGLKFMVYLQKENIIDESGMPKERFSAEFPKEGPSILRIQQVVRGDSAAYFCASSPKQGSTDTQYFGPGTRLTVL.

V gene TRBV1 combines with J gene TRBJ2-7; TRBD2, the table's D call, lacks a check against the DNA. TRBV1 is designated a pseudogene. The CDR3 is 16 residues long. CDR3 bases: TGCACCAGCAGCCAGGCTGGACTAGCGGAATCCTACGAGCAGTACTTC. Its protein product is CTSSQAGLAESYEQYF.

The J gene is TRBJ2-2, the V gene TRBV7-9, with a tentative D call TRBD1 (6 bases). The CDR3 is 13 residues long. Germline assignment: CDR1 SEHNR and CDR2 FQNEAQ (reference sequence). The V end lost 5 bases, the J end lost 6 bases, and 10 bases lay between the germline ends. CDR3 nucleotide sequence: TGTGCCAGCAGCCTGACAGGACCCGGGGAGCTGTTTTTT. Translation gives CASSLTGPGELFF.